The next 18 T cell receptor beta chains were all read from a single sample in a study of CD8 T cells in ankylosing spondylitis. MiXCR, run by TCRdb on the 5' RACE reads, gives a single entry per CDR3 protein. The sample holds 700,000 or so distinct CDR3 sequences, around 19% seen once. Study-level points and caveats: Ankylosing spondylitis blood appeared to be characterized by a TCR beta motif of 8 or 9 highly homologous variants.

Their recognized antigens are unknown. What was sequenced was blood, either unsorted or a sorted T cell fraction (not recorded which). These receptors all come from a male donor with ankylosing spondylitis.

The genes are TRBV7-3 and TRBJ2-7; 10 nucleotides match TRBD2. Trimming at V came to 5 bases and at J to 3 bases, leaving 10 bases not matched to a gene. The germline V gene encodes CDR1 SGHTA and CDR2 FQGTGA. The CDR3 spans 16 residues. The CDR3, as DNA: TGTGCCAGCAGCCCCCGCCCTGGACTAGCGGTCTACGAGCAGTACTTC. Amino acids: CASSPRPGLAVYEQYF.

This clonotype occurred a few times. The chain carries TRBV7-3 and TRBJ2-2; D remains ambiguous. The length of the CDR3 is 14 residues. V lost 1 base and J lost 5, with 8 bases in between. Germline V gene data show CDR1 as SGHTA and CDR2 as FQGTGA. The CDR3 region is CASSLSVGTGELFF. CDR3 in DNA: TGTGCCAGCAGCTTAAGTGTGGGAACCGGGGAGCTGTTTTTT.

This clonotype was seen a handful of times. The V and J genes are TRBV12-3 or TRBV12-4 and TRBJ2-5; D call uncertain. The CDR3 has 14 residues. Trimming cost V 8 bases and J 5 bases, with 18 bases left between them. CDR3 region: CASSVLAVGETQYF. The CDR3, as DNA: TGTGCCAGCTCCGTATTAGCCGTCGGGGAGACCCAGTACTTC.

This rearrangement joins TRBV28 to TRBJ2-7; 7 bases match TRBD1. CDR3 length: 12 residues. V was pared by 9 bases and J by 5 bases, with 7 bases of the junction left unmatched. Per the germline V gene, CDR1 is MDHEN and CDR2 is SYDVKM. The CDR3 here is CASATGLDEQYF. In nucleotides, the CDR3 is TGTGCCAGTGCGACAGGGCTTGACGAGCAGTACTTC. The whole variable domain, remainder taken from reference TRBV28 and TRBJ2-7, is DVKVTQSSRYLVKRTGEKVFLECVQDMDHENMFWYRQDPGLGLRLIYFSYDVKMKEKGDIPEGYSVSREKKERFSLILESASTNQTSMYLCASATGLDEQYFGPGTRLTVT.

This clonotype turned up a few times. The rearrangement uses TRBV12-3 or TRBV12-4 and TRBJ1-2, with D unresolved. The CDR3 runs to 11 residues. Trimming cost V 3 bases and J 10 bases, with 9 bases left between them. The CDR3 sequence: CASSLVGIYTF. The CDR3 nucleotides are TGTGCCAGCAGTTTGGTCGGGATCTACACCTTC.

This clonotype showed up many times. J is TRBJ2-4 and V is TRBV4-1; D unclear. V was cut by 0 bases and J by 6 bases, with 9 bases left in between. CDR1 is MGHRA and CDR2 is YSYEKL in the germline V gene. The CDR3 covers 14 residues. CDR3 coding DNA: TGCGCCAGCAGCCAAGAAGGGTGGGGAAACATTCAGTACTTC. Residues: CASSQEGWGNIQYF.

The genes are TRBV28 and TRBJ1-5; D not resolved. This CDR3 is built from 14 residues. Germline V gene lookup returns CDR1 MDHEN and CDR2 SYDVKM. The germline V and J ends were trimmed by 10 bases and 1 base, with 14 bases remaining between them. CDR3 residues: CATHHGDSNQPQHF. CDR3 coding DNA: TGTGCCACCCATCATGGAGACAGCAATCAGCCCCAGCATTTT.

The table lists this clonotype with a few counts. The chain joins TRBV29-1 to TRBJ2-3, with TRBD1 matching over 8 bases. The V segment lost 5 bases and the J segment 2 bases; nucleotides outside the gene matches: 6. The V gene's germline CDR1 is SQVTM and CDR2 ANQGSEA. The CDR3 totals 14 residues. The CDR3 region is CSVYGRGLTDTQYF. In nucleotides, the CDR3 is TGCAGCGTTTATGGCAGGGGGCTCACAGATACGCAGTATTTT.

The rearrangement joins TRBV29-1 to TRBJ2-7, with D maybe TRBD1 (6 bases). The V end lost 1 base, the J end lost 3 bases, and 7 bases lay between the germline ends. Germline V gives CDR1 SQVTM, CDR2 ANQGSEA. The CDR3 contains 12 residues. CDR3 protein: CSVEAGHYEQYF. In DNA form, the CDR3 reads TGCAGCGTTGAAGCGGGACACTACGAGCAGTACTTC.

This clonotype showed up just a few times. The V call is TRBV5-1, the J call TRBJ2-3; the D gene is possibly TRBD2 (6 bases). Germline-derived CDR1 and CDR2 are SGHRS and YFSETQ. Trimming left V 4 bases short and J 6 bases short, with 15 bases between. This CDR3 comprises 14 residues. CDR3 amino acids: CASSILGLSDTQYF. CDR3 in DNA: TGCGCCAGCAGCATCCTAGGACTATCTGATACGCAGTATTTT.

The rearrangement links TRBV20-1 to TRBJ2-7; D gene uncertain. The V end was cut by 0 bases, the J end by 2 bases, with 11 bases between. The CDR3 length is 14 residues. Germline lookup yields CDR1 DFQATT and CDR2 SNEGSKA (reference sequence). CDR3 loop: CSAREPRYPYEQYF. Here the CDR3 DNA reads TGCAGTGCTAGAGAGCCCCGGTATCCCTACGAGCAGTACTTC.

This clonotype turned up a few times. This chain links TRBV4-2 with TRBJ2-7; possible D gene TRBD1, 6 bases. The CDR3 runs to 17 residues. V lost 1 base and J 1 base, leaving 17 bases between the germline ends. From germline, CDR1 is LGHNA and CDR2 YNFKEQ. The CDR3 is CASSQVGRDTLSYEQYF. The DNA of the CDR3 is TGTGCCAGCAGCCAAGTGGGTCGGGACACCCTATCCTACGAGCAGTACTTC.

This clonotype has only a few counts. The chain employs TRBV15 and TRBJ2-7, with a weak D call TRBD2 (5 bases). Between the trimmed V and J ends, which lost 1 base and 2 bases, there was a span of 21 bases. The length of the CDR3 is 18 residues. The V gene's germline CDR1 is LNHNV and CDR2 YYDKDF (reference sequence). CDR3 DNA sequence: TGTGCCACCAGCAGAGCCACCCAGGACGGATGGAGGACCTACGAGCAGTACTTC. Translating it yields CATSRATQDGWRTYEQYF. Filled out from reference TRBV15 and TRBJ2-7, the complete variable domain reads DAMVIQNPRYQVTQFGKPVTLSCSQTLNHNVMYWYQQKSSQAPKLLFHYYDKDFNNEADTPDNFQSRRPNTSFCFLDIRSPGLGDTAMYLCATSRATQDGWRTYEQYFGPGTRLTVT.

This clonotype turned up a few times. V and J are TRBV24-1 and TRBJ1-5; the D gene is possibly TRBD1 (5 bases). The CDR3 has 13 residues. Germline CDR1 is KGHDR and CDR2 is SFDVKD. The V end lost 6 bases, the J end lost 11 bases, and 16 bases lay between the germline ends. Written as DNA, the CDR3 is TGTGCCACCAGTTCGGGGGAGGTCCCCGCCCAGCATTTT. Translated, it gives CATSSGEVPAQHF.

In its sample, this clonotype was seen a few times. The chain combines TRBV7-6 with TRBJ2-7; the D gene is possibly TRBD1 (6 bases). This CDR3 is 14 amino acids long. CDR1 and CDR2 (germline): SGHVS, FNYEAQ. Trimming left V 1 base short and J 7 bases short, with 14 bases between. This CDR3 is CASSLVSGAWEQYF. Written as DNA, the CDR3 is TGTGCCAGCAGCTTAGTCTCAGGGGCCTGGGAGCAGTACTTC.

The chain recombines TRBV4-1 with TRBJ2-7; the D gene is possibly TRBD2 (6 bases). V was cut by 1 base and J by 3 bases, with 13 bases left in between. This CDR3 has 15 residues. CDR1 and CDR2 from the germline V gene are MGHRA and YSYEKL. CDR3: CASSQVSGDRYEQYF. CDR3 coding DNA: TGCGCCAGCAGCCAAGTGTCGGGAGACCGCTACGAGCAGTACTTC.

The chain has TRBV20-1 and TRBJ2-7; unclear D gene. The CDR3 is 15 amino acids. Germline V gene sequence: CDR1 DFQATT, CDR2 SNEGSKA (reference sequence). The V end was cut by 0 bases, the J end by 2 bases, with 14 bases between. CDR3 loop: CSARETEYSTYEQYF. The CDR3, as DNA: TGCAGTGCTAGAGAAACTGAGTACTCCACCTACGAGCAGTACTTC.

This clonotype was seen a handful of times. The chain is built from TRBV12-3 or TRBV12-4 and TRBJ2-1; 8 bases align to TRBD2. J gave up 4 bases and V 8 bases, and 13 bases lay outside the gene matches. The CDR3 spans 16 residues. For the CDR3, the DNA is TGTGCCAGCTCGCGGGCACTAGCGGCATTTTACAATGAGCAGTTCTTC. It encodes CASSRALAAFYNEQFF.